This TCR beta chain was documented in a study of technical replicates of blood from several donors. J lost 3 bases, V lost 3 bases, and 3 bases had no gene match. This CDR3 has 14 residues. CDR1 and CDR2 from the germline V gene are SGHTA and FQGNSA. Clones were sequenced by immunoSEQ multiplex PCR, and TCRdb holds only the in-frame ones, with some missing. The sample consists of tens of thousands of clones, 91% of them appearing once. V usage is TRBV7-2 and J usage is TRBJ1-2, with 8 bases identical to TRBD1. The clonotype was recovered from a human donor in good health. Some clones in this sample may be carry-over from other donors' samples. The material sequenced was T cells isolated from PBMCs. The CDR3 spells CASSFLQGDYGYTF. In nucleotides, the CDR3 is TGTGCCAGCAGCTTTTTACAGGGGGACTATGGCTACACCTTC.